The 2 T cell receptor beta chains given below trace back to one sample, sequenced in a study of blood T cells in healthy people across ages. Sample-barcoded 5' priming and a J-beta primer mix drove a second PCR of 7 to 11 cycles. TCRdb fed the 5' RACE reads into MiXCR, producing one record per CDR3 protein. The table has under 700,000 distinct CDR3 sequences, 20% to 30% seen once; the top ten hold 7.5% to 9%. The same data also contributed to another study, on T cells of mothers and their children.

Sequenced material: blood. The receptors were gathered from a boy younger than 18 in good health.

The chain is built from TRBV27 and TRBJ2-4; D tentatively reads TRBD1 or TRBD2 (5 bases each). The CDR3 runs to 15 residues. Germline loops: CDR1 MNHEY, CDR2 SMNVEV (reference sequence). The V and J ends lost 8 bases and 0 bases respectively, with 14 bases between them. The CDR3 loop reads CASGESGTAKNIQYF. DNA for the CDR3: TGTGCCAGCGGAGAATCCGGGACAGCCAAAAACATTCAGTACTTC.

This sequence joins TRBV6-5 and TRBJ2-3, with TRBD2 as a possible D gene (5 bases). The CDR3 has 17 amino acids. Germline values: CDR1 MNHEY, CDR2 SVGAGI. Trimming took off 0 bases at V and 3 bases at J, with 16 bases between the two ends. CDR3 loop: CASSYSIGSGTTDTQYF. The CDR3 nucleotides read TGTGCCAGCAGTTACTCGATCGGGTCGGGAACGACAGATACGCAGTATTTT.